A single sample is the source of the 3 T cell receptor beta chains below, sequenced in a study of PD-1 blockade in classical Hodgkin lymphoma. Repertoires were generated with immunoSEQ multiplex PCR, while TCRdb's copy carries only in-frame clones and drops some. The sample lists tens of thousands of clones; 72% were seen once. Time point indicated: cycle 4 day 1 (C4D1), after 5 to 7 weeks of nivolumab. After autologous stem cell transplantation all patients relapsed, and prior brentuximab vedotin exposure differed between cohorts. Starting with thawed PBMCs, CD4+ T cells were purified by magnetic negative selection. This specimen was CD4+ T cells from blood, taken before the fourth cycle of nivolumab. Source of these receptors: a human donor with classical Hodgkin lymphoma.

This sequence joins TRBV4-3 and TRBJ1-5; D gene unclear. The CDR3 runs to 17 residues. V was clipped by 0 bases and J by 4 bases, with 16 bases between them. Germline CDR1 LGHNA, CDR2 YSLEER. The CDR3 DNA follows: TGCGCCAGCAGCCAAGATCTCCAGTCCTCCCCGAATCAGCCCCAGCATTTT. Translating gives CASSQDLQSSPNQPQHF.

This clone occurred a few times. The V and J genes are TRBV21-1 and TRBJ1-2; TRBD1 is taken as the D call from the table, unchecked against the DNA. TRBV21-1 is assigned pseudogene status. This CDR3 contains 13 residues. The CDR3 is CARRDSQDYGYTF. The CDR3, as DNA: TGTGCCAGGAGGGACAGTCAAGACTATGGCTACACCTTC.

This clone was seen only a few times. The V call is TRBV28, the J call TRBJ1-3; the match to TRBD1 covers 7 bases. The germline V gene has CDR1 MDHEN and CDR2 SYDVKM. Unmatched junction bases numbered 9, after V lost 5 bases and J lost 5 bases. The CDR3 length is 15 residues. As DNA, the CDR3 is TGTGCCAGCAGTACAGGACAGGCGGCGAGAAACACCATATATTTT. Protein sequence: CASSTGQAARNTIYF.